The rows below give T cell receptor beta chains drawn from one sample of a study of metastatic and nonmetastatic thyroid tumors. TCRdb re-processed the PCR reads through MiXCR. The sample gives fewer than 30,000 clones, 15% to 20% of which show up once; roughly 4.7% is in the top ten. Input material: blood. The source is a female donor with papillary thyroid cancer or a benign thyroid nodule (not recorded which). Some clones in this sample may be carry-over from other donors' samples. CDR3s include the opening cysteine and the closing phenylalanine or tryptophan. D genes are given only for firm matches. A row's size may be missing; if present it is once, few, many or a size class.

>NA|12|TRBJ1-1|NA|TRBV29-1
TGCAGCGTTGTTTCAACGTACACTGCTGCTTTCTTT
CSVVSTYTAAFF
>many|15|TRBJ1-1|TRBD1|TRBV7-9
TGTGCCAGCAGCCCGAACAGGGGAGGAGACACTGAAGCTTTCTTT
CASSPNRGGDTEAFF
>NA|18|TRBJ2-3|TRBD1|TRBV27
TGTGCCAGCAGTTTATCGTCGGTAGGCAGGGGGACAACAGATACGCAGTATTTT
CASSLSSVGRGTTDTQYF
>NA|12|TRBJ2-2|NA|TRBV7-9
TGTGCCAGCAGCTTAGAAAACGGGGAGCTGTTTTTT
CASSLENGELFF
>medium-sized|13|TRBJ1-1|NA|TRBV6-1
TGTGCCAGCAGTCCCACCTTAGGGGGGAGAGCTTTCTTT
CASSPTLGGRAFF
>NA|17|TRBJ1-1|TRBD1|TRBV7-8
TGTGCCAGCACCCTAAGGGGACAGGGGGCTTTTGATACTGAAGCTTTCTTT
CASTLRGQGAFDTEAFF
>many|12|TRBJ1-6|NA|TRBV3-1
TGTGCCAGCAGTTCCTGGGGGATGGCCCTCCACTTT
CASSSWGMALHF
>medium-sized|13|TRBJ2-5|TRBD1|TRBV6-1
TGTGCCAGCCAGGACAGGGCTCAAGAGACCCAGTACTTC
CASQDRAQETQYF
>many|16|TRBJ2-3|NA|TRBV27
TGTGCCAGCAGTTTATCTCAGGCCTCCGGCACAGATACGCAGTATTTT
CASSLSQASGTDTQYF
>many|15|TRBJ1-1|TRBD1|TRBV20-1
TGCAGTGCTAGAGCGACAGGGGTCATGAACACTGAAGCTTTCTTT
CSARATGVMNTEAFF
>NA|14|TRBJ1-6|NA|TRBV7-3
TGTGCCAGCAGCCTGGGCCAGGGAAGTTCACCCCTCCACTTT
CASSLGQGSSPLHF
>many|17|TRBJ2-3|TRBD1|TRBV28
TGTGCCAGCAGTTTATACTCCACAGGGGGCGGCACAGATACGCAGTATTTT
CASSLYSTGGGTDTQYF
>many|13|TRBJ1-2|NA|TRBV7-9
TGTGCCAGCAGCTTAGGGGGGCCCTATGGCTACACCTTC
CASSLGGPYGYTF
>medium-sized|16|TRBJ1-6|NA|TRBV6-1
TGTGCCAGCAGTTTCGGACGGTTCTCCTATAATTCACCCCTCCACTTT
CASSFGRFSYNSPLHF
>NA|16|TRBJ1-6|NA|TRBV4-3
TGCGCCAGCAGCCAAGAATCGCAGGGGCATCTGACACCCCTCCACTTT
CASSQESQGHLTPLHF
>NA|17|TRBJ1-5|NA|TRBV7-8
TGTGCCAGCAGCGGGAGAGGTAGCGGGACATGGGTCTTTGTCCAGCATTTT
CASSGRGSGTWVFVQHF
>NA|14|TRBJ1-6|TRBD1|TRBV6-1
TGTGCCAGCCGTCAGACAGGGAACGGTTCACCCCTCCACTTT
CASRQTGNGSPLHF
>NA|13|TRBJ1-1|NA|TRBV6-1
TGTGCCAGCAGTAGGGAGTTAGGCACTGAAGCTTTCTTT
CASSRELGTEAFF
>many|15|TRBJ1-5|NA|TRBV24-1
TGTGCCACCAGTGAGGGGGATTATGATACTCAGCCCCAGCATTTT
CATSEGDYDTQPQHF
>many|15|TRBJ1-5|TRBD1|TRBV19
TGTGCCAGTAGTTCCCCGGACAGGGGCAATCAGCCCCAGCATTTT
CASSSPDRGNQPQHF
>many|15|TRBJ2-1|NA|TRBV18
TGTGCCAGCTCACCACGGGCTAGCTCCTACAATGAGCAGTTCTTC
CASSPRASSYNEQFF
>many|15|TRBJ2-1|TRBD2|TRBV6-1
TGTGCCAGCAGTGAAGAGGCGGGGGGCTACAATGAGCAGTTCTTC
CASSEEAGGYNEQFF
>many|12|TRBJ1-3|NA|TRBV19
TGTGCCAGTAGGGGATACGGAAACACCATATATTTT
CASRGYGNTIYF
>NA|18|TRBJ2-7|TRBD2|TRBV20-1
TGCAGTGCTAGAGCCCGGCGGGAGCGGTGGGTCCTAGGGTACGAGCAGTACTTC
CSARARRERWVLGYEQYF
>many|13|TRBJ1-6|NA|TRBV20-1
TGCAGTGCTAGAGATCCGCTTGGGGCACCCCTCCACTTT
CSARDPLGAPLHF
>NA|15|TRBJ2-3|NA|TRBV11-3
TGCGCCAGCAGCCCCCTGGGTGGGGGCACAGATACGCAGTATTTT
CASSPLGGGTDTQYF
>few|14|TRBJ2-2|NA|TRBV10-3
TGTGCCATCAGTGAGGGGGGGCTGACCGGGGAGCTGTTTTTT
CAISEGGLTGELFF
>many|15|TRBJ2-3|NA|TRBV11-1
TGTGCCAGCAGCCCCCCCGGGGGATTCACAGATACGCAGTATTTT
CASSPPGGFTDTQYF
>NA|13|TRBJ2-2|NA|TRBV10-3
TGTGCCACCGAAGGGCAGGACACCGGGGATCTGTTTTTT
CATEGQDTGDLFF
>many|15|TRBJ2-3|TRBD2|TRBV11-3
TGTGCCAGCAGCCCAAGGACTAGCTTCACAGATACGCAGTATTTT
CASSPRTSFTDTQYF
>NA|15|TRBJ2-1|NA|TRBV5-1
TGCGCCAGCAGCTTGGACGTAGGGGGATACAATGAGCAGTTCTTC
CASSLDVGGYNEQFF
>NA|15|TRBJ2-2|NA|TRBV5-1
TGCGCCAGCAGCTTGGGGCGGCTGAACACCGGGGAGCTGTTTTTT
CASSLGRLNTGELFF
>NA|16|TRBJ2-7|TRBD1|TRBV27
TGTGCCAGCAGTTCCCTACAGGGGGTGATACTCTACGAGCAGTACTTC
CASSSLQGVILYEQYF